What follows describes a single TCR beta chain. The CDR3 totals 12 residues. Trimming pared 5 bases from V and 9 bases from J, leaving 11 bases between. Looked up from germline, CDR1 is SGHAT and CDR2 is FQNNGV. The data originate from a study of control samples from healthy donors and cancer patients. Profiling relied on immunoSEQ multiplex PCR, and the TCRdb table lists in-frame clones only, not all of them. Among more than 65,000 clones listed, 83% were seen once. This clonotype was obtained from a man in his fifties or sixties in good health. The sample taken for sequencing was blood. This chain uses TRBV11-2 with TRBJ2-1; D gene uncertain. In DNA form, the CDR3 reads TGTGCCAGCAGCCTTACCGTGGGTGAGCAGTTCTTC. Translating gives CASSLTVGEQFF. Variable domain in full (rest from reference TRBV11-2 and TRBJ2-1): EAGVAQSPRYKIIEKRQSVAFWCNPISGHATLYWYQQILGQGPKLLIQFQNNGVVDDSQLPKDRFSAERLKGVDSTLKIQPAKLEDSAVYLCASSLTVGEQFFGPGTRLTVL.